The clone carrying this T cell receptor beta chain was counted at least ten times. In patients aged 18 to 65, hyperthyroidism was newly diagnosed, with duration under 2 months. After removal of 5 bases from V and 6 bases from J, the junction contained 8 bases not matched to a gene. There are 16 residues in the CDR3. These data come from a study of T cells in Graves' hyperthyroidism and ophthalmopathy. It was RNA transcripts that yielded the amplified TCR beta CDR3 regions. HTBI primers were employed in a first-round RT-PCR of the TCR CDR3. TCRdb independently ran MiXCR on the multiplex PCR reads; one entry per CDR3 protein. This table has approximately 530,000 distinct CDR3 sequences, approximately 16% appearing once.

The specimen was blood. The rearrangement joins TRBV12-3 or TRBV12-4 to TRBJ1-5, with 12 positions matching TRBD1. This TCR derives from a woman between 18 and 30 years old with Graves' hyperthyroidism. As DNA, the CDR3 is TGTGCCAGCAGTGACGGGGACAGGGGGCCCACTCAGCCCCAGCATTTT. This codes for CASSDGDRGPTQPQHF.